One and the same sample provided the 11 T cell receptor beta chains below, sequenced in a study of T cell responses to AZD1222 COVID-19 vaccine. Profiling relied on immunoSEQ multiplex PCR, and the TCRdb table lists in-frame clones only, not all of them. This table holds about 150,000 clones, around 93% found once. The starting material was peripheral blood, obtained on day 0 of AZD1222 vaccination. Receptor source: an adult in good health.

The CDR3 bases are TGTGCCAGCAGTTCCACTATCGGGGCGAACACCGGGGAGCTGTTTTTT. This gives the protein CASSSTIGANTGELFF. V and J are TRBV6-5 and TRBJ2-2; TRBD2 might be the D (5 bases). The CDR3 length is 16 residues. V shed 4 bases and J shed 0 bases, with 12 bases lying between them. CDR1 MNHEY and CDR2 SVGAGI come from the germline V gene.

CDR3 bases: TGTGCCAGCAGCCCTCCCGGCAGGGCGGATGAGCAGTTCTTC. Encoded protein: CASSPPGRADEQFF. The V and J genes are TRBV6-6 and TRBJ2-1; D perhaps matches TRBD1 (5 bases). This CDR3 comprises 14 residues. V lost 6 bases to trimming and J lost 8 bases, with 17 bases between them. Germline CDR1 and CDR2: MNHNY and SVGAGI (reference sequence).

J is TRBJ2-1 and V is TRBV5-1; 9 bases fit TRBD1. V gave up 4 bases and J gave up 1 base; unmatched junction bases: 9. This CDR3 comprises 17 residues. In germline, CDR1 is SGHRS, CDR2 YFSETQ. The CDR3, as DNA: TGCGCCAGCAGCGCAGGCCCCGGGACAGGGTCCTACAATGAGCAGTTCTTC. This translates into CASSAGPGTGSYNEQFF.

V is TRBV6-5 and J is TRBJ1-1, with D unresolved. Trimming left V 6 bases short and J 0 bases short, with 11 bases between. In germline, CDR1 is MNHEY, CDR2 SVGAGI. CDR3 size: 14 residues. As DNA, the CDR3 is TGTGCCAGCAGCCCGACACCTGTGAACACTGAAGCTTTCTTT. This codes for CASSPTPVNTEAFF.

This clone was counted once. The rearrangement joins TRBV4-2 to TRBJ2-1; the match to TRBD2 covers 8 bases. Germline CDR1 and CDR2: LGHNA and YNFKEQ. The V gene end was trimmed by 0 bases and the J gene end by 5 bases; junction bases not matched to a gene: 6. This CDR3 contains 16 residues. CDR3 bases: TGTGCCAGCAGCCAAGAGGCGGGAGGATCCGACAATGAGCAGTTCTTC. Its protein is CASSQEAGGSDNEQFF.

This chain connects TRBV2 to TRBJ1-1; 12 positions match TRBD1. The V and J ends lost 4 bases and 5 bases, in that order; junction bases with no gene match: 8. The CDR3 length is 16 residues. Germline CDR1 reads SNHLY; CDR2 reads FYNNEI. CDR3 in amino acids: CASSGRDRGQETEAFF. DNA of the CDR3: TGTGCCAGCAGTGGGAGGGACAGGGGGCAGGAGACTGAAGCTTTCTTT.

J is TRBJ2-7 and V is TRBV6-5; D possibly corresponds to TRBD1 (6 bases). Between the trimmed V and J ends, which lost 5 bases and 2 bases, there was a span of 7 bases. CDR1 and CDR2 (germline): MNHEY, SVGAGI. The CDR3 contains 12 residues. CDR3 region: CASSRDTYEQYF. The DNA of the CDR3 is TGTGCCAGCAGTAGGGACACCTACGAGCAGTACTTC.

This chain's CDR3 is CASSLASSSGVLETQYF. The CDR3 nucleotides read TGTGCCAGCAGCTTAGCTTCGTCTAGCGGGGTTTTGGAGACCCAGTACTTC. The chain carries TRBV7-2 and TRBJ2-5; 9 nucleotides match TRBD2. With V trimmed by 0 bases and J by 5 bases, 10 bases remained unmatched. The CDR3 runs to 17 residues. Germline CDR1 and CDR2: SGHTA and FQGNSA.

This chain connects TRBV5-1 to TRBJ1-1; 7 nucleotides match TRBD1. With V trimmed by 6 bases and J by 5 bases, 16 bases remained unmatched. The CDR3 has 16 amino acids. The germline V gene has CDR1 SGHRS and CDR2 YFSETQ. CDR3 sequence (DNA): TGCGCCAGCAAGAGCTTTGGGGACAGCGCCCGGACTGAAGCTTTCTTT. It is translated as CASKSFGDSARTEAFF.

The chain joins TRBV19 to TRBJ1-2; the D is unclear. V was clipped by 3 bases and J by 3 bases, with 11 bases between them. Germline V lookup: CDR1 LNHDA, CDR2 SQIVND (reference sequence). The CDR3 extends over 14 amino acids. The CDR3 sequence is CASSIEADYYGYTF. The CDR3 DNA is TGTGCCAGTAGTATCGAGGCAGACTACTATGGCTACACCTTC.

The chain has TRBV27 and TRBJ2-7, with D unclear. This CDR3 comprises 13 residues. Deletions cut 3 bases from V and 7 bases from J, with 13 bases between. The V gene's germline CDR1 is MNHEY and CDR2 SMNVEV (reference sequence). This CDR3 is CASSFGQFWEQYF. CDR3 coding DNA: TGTGCCAGCAGTTTTGGTCAGTTTTGGGAGCAGTACTTC.